Listed below are T cell receptor beta chains from one sample, sequenced in a study of cytomegalovirus exposure and HLA in healthy donors. Clones were read by immunoSEQ multiplex PCR, and TCRdb kept only the in-frame ones, dropping some. The sample has 200,000 or so clones, around nine tenths seen once. Source material: PBMCs. These receptor sequences come from a woman aged 18-29 years in good health and CMV-seropositive. The CDR3 runs from the conserved cysteine through the conserved F or W. The D gene is left open where the match is weak. The size entry is marked missing in some rows and otherwise reads once, few, many or a size class.

abundance	d_gene	v_gene	j_gene	CDR3aa	CDR3nt
.	.	TRBV9	TRBJ1-2	CASSARWGDYGYTF	TGTGCCAGCAGCGCCCGGTGGGGGGACTATGGCTACACCTTC
.	.	TRBV7-9	TRBJ2-7	CASSLAATDYEQYF	TGTGCCAGCAGCTTAGCGGCCACAGACTACGAGCAGTACTTC
.	.	TRBV7-9	TRBJ1-4	CASSLSEAPGNEKLFF	TGTGCCAGCAGCTTAAGTGAGGCGCCAGGGAATGAAAAACTGTTTTTT
.	.	TRBV27	TRBJ2-1	CASSQGYNEQFF	TGTGCCAGCAGTCAGGGGTACAATGAGCAGTTCTTC
.	TRBD2	TRBV9	TRBJ2-2	CASSDNLAGRTGELFF	TGTGCCAGCAGCGACAATTTAGCGGGAAGGACCGGGGAGCTGTTTTTT
.	TRBD2	TRBV5-1	TRBJ2-1	CASSFGLALDEQFF	TGCGCCAGCAGCTTCGGACTAGCCTTGGATGAGCAGTTCTTC
.	TRBD1	TRBV5-6	TRBJ1-5	CASSRGQGNSNQPQHF	TGTGCCAGCAGCCGGGGACAGGGAAATAGCAATCAGCCCCAGCATTTT
.	TRBD1	TRBV18	TRBJ2-3	CASSHRGQGNPVRDTQYF	TGTGCCAGCTCGCACCGGGGACAGGGTAACCCTGTGAGGGATACGCAGTATTTT
.	TRBD2	TRBV5-4	TRBJ2-1	CASSGGLAGGNNEQFF	TGTGCCAGCAGCGGTGGACTAGCGGGAGGCAACAATGAGCAGTTCTTC
.	TRBD2	TRBV29-1	TRBJ2-1	CSVLGLAGDSDLRTPWNNEQFF	TGCAGCGTCCTCGGACTAGCGGGAGATTCGGACTTGAGGACCCCTTGGAACAATGAGCAGTTCTTC
.	TRBD2	TRBV6-1	TRBJ2-1	CASSDRLAAVYNEQFF	TGTGCCAGCAGTGACCGACTAGCGGCAGTCTACAATGAGCAGTTCTTC
.	.	TRBV2	TRBJ1-4	CASSEEIGGGEKLFF	TGTGCCAGCAGTGAAGAAATAGGTGGGGGGGAAAAACTGTTTTTT
.	TRBD2	TRBV5-8	TRBJ2-1	CASSLRLAGQFF	TGTGCCAGCAGCTTACGACTAGCAGGGCAGTTCTTC
once	.	TRBV5-1	TRBJ2-5	CASSLAGGQETQYF	TGCGCCAGCAGCTTGGCCGGGGGTCAAGAGACCCAGTACTTC
.	TRBD1	TRBV13	TRBJ2-5	CASSSGTVGRGTQYF	TGTGCCAGCAGCTCCGGGACAGTCGGAAGGGGGACCCAGTACTTC
.	TRBD1	TRBV5-1	TRBJ1-1	CASSLGTGGTEAFF	TGCGCCAGCAGCTTGGGAACAGGGGGCACTGAAGCTTTCTTT
few	TRBD2	TRBV9	TRBJ2-2	CASSTRLARNTGELFF	TGTGCCAGCAGCACCCGACTAGCGCGCAACACCGGGGAGCTGTTTTTT
.	.	TRBV2	TRBJ2-5	CASSREETQYF	TGTGCCAGCTCGAGAGAGGAGACCCAGTACTTC
.	.	TRBV4-1	TRBJ2-6	CASSLLADSGANVLTF	TGCGCCAGCAGCCTCCTAGCCGACTCTGGGGCCAACGTCCTGACTTTC
.	TRBD1	TRBV28	TRBJ1-5	CASRPDRGWDNQPQHF	TGTGCCAGCAGGCCCGACAGGGGATGGGACAATCAGCCCCAGCATTTT
.	TRBD2	TRBV5-1	TRBJ2-2	CASSLAKTSGNTGELFF	TGCGCCAGCAGCTTGGCCAAGACTAGCGGAAACACCGGGGAGCTGTTTTTT
.	TRBD1	TRBV5-1	TRBJ1-3	CASSRGQGFGNTIYF	TGCGCCAGCAGCCGGGGACAGGGCTTCGGAAACACCATATATTTT
.	TRBD1	TRBV5-1	TRBJ1-2	CASSSPGTGVGGYTF	TGCGCCAGCAGTTCCCCCGGGACAGGGGTAGGTGGCTACACCTTC